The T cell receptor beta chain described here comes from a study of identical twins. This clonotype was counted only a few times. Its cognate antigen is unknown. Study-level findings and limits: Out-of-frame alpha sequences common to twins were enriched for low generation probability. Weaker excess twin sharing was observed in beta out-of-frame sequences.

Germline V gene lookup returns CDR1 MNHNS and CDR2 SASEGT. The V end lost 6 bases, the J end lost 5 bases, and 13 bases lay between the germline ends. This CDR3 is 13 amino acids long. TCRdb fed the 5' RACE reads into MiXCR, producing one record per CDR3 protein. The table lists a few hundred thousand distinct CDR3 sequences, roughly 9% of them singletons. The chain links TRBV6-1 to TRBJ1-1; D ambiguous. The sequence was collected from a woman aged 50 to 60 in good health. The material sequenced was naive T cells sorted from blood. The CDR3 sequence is CASRWQVGTEAFF. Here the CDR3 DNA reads TGTGCCAGCAGATGGCAGGTGGGGACTGAAGCTTTCTTT.